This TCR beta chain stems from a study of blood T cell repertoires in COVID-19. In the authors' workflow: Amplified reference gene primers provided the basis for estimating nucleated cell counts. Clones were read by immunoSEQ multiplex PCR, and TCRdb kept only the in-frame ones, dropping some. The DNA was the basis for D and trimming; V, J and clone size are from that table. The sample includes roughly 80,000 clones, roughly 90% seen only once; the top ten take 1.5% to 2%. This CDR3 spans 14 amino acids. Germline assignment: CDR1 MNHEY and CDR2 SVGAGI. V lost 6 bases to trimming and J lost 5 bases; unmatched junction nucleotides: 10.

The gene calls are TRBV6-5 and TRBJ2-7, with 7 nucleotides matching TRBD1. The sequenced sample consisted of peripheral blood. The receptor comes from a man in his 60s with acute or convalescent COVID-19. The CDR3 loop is CASSPIQGYDEQYF. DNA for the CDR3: TGTGCCAGCAGCCCAATACAGGGGTACGACGAGCAGTACTTC.